The clone carrying this T cell receptor (beta chain) was recorded a few times. Germline CDR1 is SGDLS and CDR2 is YYNGEE. This CDR3 contains 15 residues. The ends were cut back, 1 base at V and 7 bases at J, with 17 bases in the middle. Primers used in a second PCR of roughly 7 to 12 cycles were a sample-barcoded 5' primer and a J-beta primer mix. TCRdb called the 5' RACE reads again in MiXCR, with one record for every CDR3 protein. The sample has about 1,800,000 distinct CDR3 sequences, 28% seen once. This entry comes from a study of blood T cells in healthy people across ages. Healthy Caucasians from Russia aged about 6 to 90 served as donors.

The genes are TRBV9 and TRBJ1-2; D is perhaps TRBD1 (6 bases). This clonotype was obtained from a woman aged 25 to 39 in good health. The sequenced sample consisted of blood. The CDR3 region has the DNA TGTGCCAGCAGCGTACCCTATTGGGGGCAGGGTGGCTACACCTTC. Protein: CASSVPYWGQGGYTF. Based on the CDR3 plus reference TRBV9 and TRBJ1-2, the full variable domain is DSGVTQTPKHLITATGQRVTLRCSPRSGDLSVYWYQQSLDQGLQFLIQYYNGEERAKGNILERFSAQQFPDLHSELNLSSLELGDSALYFCASSVPYWGQGGYTFGSGTRLTVV.